One and the same sample provided the 10 T cell receptor beta chains below, sequenced in a study of shared clonotypes between healthy human individuals. Clones were sequenced by immunoSEQ multiplex PCR, and TCRdb holds only the in-frame ones, with some missing. The sample has 2 million to 2.5 million clones; around 96% are singletons. Positive CCR7 selection of CD45RO-negative cells yielded the naive CD8 cells, and terminally differentiated effector memory CD45RA+ cells were excluded. Sequenced input: naive CD8+ T cells sorted from blood. These receptors were taken from a young man in good health.

V and J are TRBV27 and TRBJ2-1; 8 bases match TRBD2. CDR1 is MNHEY and CDR2 is SMNVEV in the germline V gene (reference sequence). The length of the CDR3 is 13 residues. V was pared by 9 bases and J by 7 bases, with 8 bases of the junction left unmatched. The CDR3 DNA follows: TGTGCCAGGGCAGCGGGAGCAATGAATGAGCAGTTCTTC. It specifies CARAAGAMNEQFF.

This chain uses TRBV6-1 with TRBJ2-7, with D possibly being TRBD2 (5 bases). The CDR3 has 15 residues. Germline V CDR1 and CDR2: MNHNS, SASEGT. Trimming took off 3 bases at V and 2 bases at J, with 14 bases between the two ends. The CDR3 here is CASSDEGGSTYEQYF. The CDR3 coding sequence is TGTGCCAGCAGTGATGAGGGCGGGTCCACCTACGAGCAGTACTTC.

The chain carries TRBV9 and TRBJ2-3; 10 positions agree with TRBD2. The V segment lost 3 bases and the J segment 1 base; nucleotides outside the gene matches: 5. The CDR3 contains 16 residues. The germline CDR1 and CDR2 sequences are SGDLS and YYNGEE. CDR3 amino acids: CASSGGLAVGTDTQYF. CDR3 nucleotides: TGTGCCAGCAGCGGAGGACTAGCGGTGGGCACAGATACGCAGTATTTT.

The rearrangement links TRBV27 to TRBJ1-2; D ambiguous. Germline V CDR1 and CDR2: MNHEY, SMNVEV (reference sequence). V lost 1 base and J 3 bases, leaving 15 bases between the germline ends. The CDR3 contains 16 residues. The CDR3: CASSLFSGSRHYGYTF. In DNA, the CDR3 is TGTGCCAGCAGTTTATTTTCCGGCTCTCGGCACTATGGCTACACCTTC.

This clone was seen once. This chain uses TRBV5-5 with TRBJ2-7; TRBD1 or TRBD2 may be the D gene (5 bases each). The V gene's germline CDR1 is SGHKS and CDR2 YYEKEE (reference sequence). The CDR3 has 13 amino acids. V was pared by 7 bases and J by 3 bases, with 14 bases between. The CDR3 region is CASGERGGYEQYF. The CDR3 region has the DNA TGTGCCAGCGGCGAGAGGGGCGGCTACGAGCAGTACTTC.

This chain joins TRBV19 and TRBJ1-1, with D possibly TRBD1 on 6 matching bases. This CDR3 spans 17 amino acids. V was pared by 4 bases and J by 10 bases, with 28 bases between. Germline V gives CDR1 LNHDA, CDR2 SQIVND (reference sequence). In DNA form, the CDR3 reads TGTGCCAGTAGTAGATCAGAGGACAGTGCATATGCCCCCGGAGCTTTCTTT. Translated, it gives CASSRSEDSAYAPGAFF.

This clone has only one observation. As DNA, the CDR3 is TGTGCCAGTAGTATGGCTAACACTGAAGCTTTCTTT. Protein product: CASSMANTEAFF. The chain links TRBV19 to TRBJ1-1, with D hard to call. With 3 bases removed from V and 2 bases from J, the gap between germline ends came to 4 bases. Germline V gene sequence: CDR1 LNHDA, CDR2 SQIVND (reference sequence). CDR3 length: 12 amino acids.

The chain carries TRBV7-9 and TRBJ2-3; TRBD2 agrees at 8 bases. Germline values: CDR1 SEHNR, CDR2 FQNEAQ (reference sequence). CDR3 size: 16 residues. After removal of 3 bases from V and 3 bases from J, the junction contained 8 bases not matched to a gene. CDR3 loop: CASSFSGGVPTDTQYF. The CDR3 bases are TGTGCCAGCAGCTTCAGCGGGGGAGTCCCGACAGATACGCAGTATTTT.

About this clone: This likely comes from a read error, as the CDR3 has no conserved phenylalanine or tryptophan at its end. This chain uses TRBV30 with TRBJ1-1; D gene uncertain. Germline V gene data show CDR1 as GTSNPN and CDR2 as SVGIG (reference sequence). This CDR3 comprises 13 residues. V dropped 1 base and J dropped 7 bases, with 13 bases sitting between them. The CDR3 loop is CAWSEIVSGEAFL. CDR3 nucleotides: TGTGCCTGGAGTGAGATCGTCAGTGGTGAAGCTTTCCTT.

This chain joins TRBV7-2 and TRBJ2-7, with TRBD2 matching 11 bases. The trim removed 5 bases at V and 3 bases at J, leaving 6 bases unmatched. The germline CDR1 and CDR2 sequences are SGHTA and FQGNSA. The CDR3 loop spans 15 amino acids. CDR3 sequence: CASSLRLAGSYEQYF. The DNA for the CDR3 is TGTGCCAGCAGCCTGAGACTAGCGGGGAGCTACGAGCAGTACTTC.